Each of the 22 T cell receptor beta chains below was sequenced from the same sample in a study of cytomegalovirus exposure and HLA in healthy donors. A multiplex PCR was run with 60 Vbeta primers and 13 Jbeta primers. The method was immunoSEQ multiplex PCR; TCRdb's version includes in-frame clones alone and lacks a portion of them. The table has some 180,000 clones, roughly 86% seen once. The sequenced material came from PBMCs. The receptors here all came from a man aged 40-55 years in good health and CMV-seropositive.

The CDR3 nucleotides are TGTGCCAGTAGTATAGTCCCCAGATCCTACGAGCAGTACTTC. Its protein product is CASSIVPRSYEQYF. The V gene is TRBV19, the J gene TRBJ2-7; D call uncertain. The ends were cut back, 1 base at V and 1 base at J, with 8 bases in the middle. Germline V gives CDR1 LNHDA, CDR2 SQIVND (reference sequence). This CDR3 is 14 amino acids long.

This sequence joins TRBV5-4 and TRBJ1-2; 7 nucleotides agree with TRBD1. The CDR3 totals 13 residues. V lost 3 bases, J lost 4 bases, and 3 bases stayed unmatched. The germline V gene encodes CDR1 SGHNT and CDR2 YYREEE (reference sequence). The CDR3 DNA follows: TGTGCCAGCAGCTCATGGGACAGCTATGGCTACACCTTC. Protein product: CASSSWDSYGYTF.

CDR3 sequence (DNA): TGTGCCAGCAGCTTACTGACAGGGGCGCTCTCTGGGGCCAACGTCCTGACTTTC. Translation: CASSLLTGALSGANVLTF. The chain is built from TRBV7-9 and TRBJ2-6; TRBD1 agrees at 8 bases. The germline gives CDR1 SEHNR, CDR2 FQNEAQ (reference sequence). The CDR3 covers 18 residues. The V gene end was trimmed by 2 bases and the J gene end by 0 bases; junction bases not matched to a gene: 6.

V is TRBV19 and J is TRBJ2-2; 8 bases agree with TRBD2. The CDR3 totals 18 residues. With V trimmed by 3 bases and J by 4 bases, 13 bases remained unmatched. Looked up from germline, CDR1 is LNHDA and CDR2 is SQIVND (reference sequence). The CDR3 sequence: CASSITAGGGGSTGELFF. The CDR3 region has the DNA TGTGCCAGTAGTATCACGGCCGGGGGGGGAGGTAGCACCGGGGAGCTGTTTTTT.

The chain links TRBV15 to TRBJ2-3; tentatively, D is TRBD2 (5 bases). CDR1 and CDR2 (germline): LNHNV, YYDKDF (reference sequence). This CDR3 contains 17 residues. With 0 bases removed from V and 0 bases from J, the gap between germline ends came to 13 bases. The CDR3 loop reads CATSREPLGVSTDTQYF. The CDR3 DNA is TGTGCCACCAGCAGAGAGCCACTAGGTGTGAGCACAGATACGCAGTATTTT. The whole variable domain, filled in from reference TRBV15 and TRBJ2-3, reads DAMVIQNPRYQVTQFGKPVTLSCSQTLNHNVMYWYQQKSSQAPKLLFHYYDKDFNNEADTPDNFQSRRPNTSFCFLDIRSPGLGDTAMYLCATSREPLGVSTDTQYFGPGTRLTVL.

This clone was found once. The chain uses TRBV7-6 and TRBJ2-7, with D possibly matching TRBD2 (5 bases). CDR3 length: 13 amino acids. CDR1 is SGHVS, CDR2 FNYEAQ, per germline. Deletions cut 3 bases from V and 5 bases from J, with 11 bases between. CDR3 coding DNA: TGTGCCAGCAGCTTCCAGACTAACGACGAGCAGTACTTC. Translated, it gives CASSFQTNDEQYF.

The V and J genes are TRBV7-2 and TRBJ2-5; 9 positions match TRBD2. Germline V lookup: CDR1 SGHTA, CDR2 FQGNSA. CDR3 length equals 15 residues. V was clipped by 2 bases and J by 5 bases; unmatched bases: 6. CDR3 sequence reads: CASSLNGGRGETQYF. Written as DNA, the CDR3 is TGTGCCAGCAGCTTAAATGGCGGGAGGGGGGAGACCCAGTACTTC.

The chain links TRBV6-1 to TRBJ2-4, with a weak D call TRBD1 (5 bases). The CDR3 is 15 residues long. Germline CDR1 reads MNHNS; CDR2 reads SASEGT. Trimming shortened V by 7 bases and J by 0 bases, and 13 bases separated the two germline ends. CDR3 DNA sequence: TGTGCCAGCACGGCGACCAGGGTAGCCAAAAACATTCAGTACTTC. Encoded protein: CASTATRVAKNIQYF.

This clone was seen more than once but under ten times. The gene calls are TRBV2 and TRBJ1-3; 11 bases map to TRBD1. The CDR3 spans 16 residues. Germline CDR1 SNHLY, CDR2 FYNNEI. With 5 bases clipped from V and 1 base from J, the junction kept 4 bases outside the gene matches. This CDR3 reads CASSIRDRGSGNTIYF. The CDR3 region has the DNA TGTGCCAGCAGTATCCGGGACAGGGGGTCTGGAAACACCATATATTTT.

J is TRBJ2-5 and V is TRBV6-6; the D gene is possibly TRBD2 (6 bases). V was clipped by 2 bases and J by 5 bases, with 15 bases between them. Germline values: CDR1 MNHNY, CDR2 SVGAGI (reference sequence). The CDR3 extends over 15 amino acids. The CDR3 sequence is CASSYGVGRGETQYF. The CDR3 coding sequence is TGTGCCAGCAGTTACGGCGTCGGGAGAGGGGAGACCCAGTACTTC.

The chain joins TRBV7-6 to TRBJ2-2; 8 nucleotides match TRBD1. CDR1 SGHVS and CDR2 FNYEAQ come from the germline V gene. This CDR3 has 14 residues. V lost 1 base and J lost 9; bases outside the gene matches: 4. CDR3 residues: CASSLDPGGRELFF. Written as DNA, the CDR3 is TGTGCCAGCAGCTTAGACCCAGGGGGCCGGGAGCTGTTTTTT.

This chain links TRBV7-2 with TRBJ1-5; 7 bases fit TRBD1. The CDR3 length is 15 residues. V gave up 2 bases and J gave up 2 bases; unmatched junction bases: 3. CDR1 is SGHTA, CDR2 FQGNSA, per germline. CDR3 residues: CASSLRGTGNQPQHF. As DNA, the CDR3 is TGTGCCAGCAGCTTACGAGGGACAGGCAATCAGCCCCAGCATTTT.

This chain joins TRBV7-9 and TRBJ2-3, with 8 nucleotides matching TRBD2. The CDR3 has 16 amino acids. Germline-derived CDR1 and CDR2 are SEHNR and FQNEAQ (reference sequence). The V and J ends lost 6 bases and 1 base, in that order; junction bases with no gene match: 9. CDR3 sequence (DNA): TGTGCCAGCAGTCAAAGGGGTAGCGGGGGCACAGATACGCAGTATTTT. Translation gives CASSQRGSGGTDTQYF.

This clone came up a few times. CDR3: CASEGAGGYTF. The CDR3 DNA sequence: TGTGCCAGCGAGGGGGCGGGGGGCTACACCTTC. This sequence joins TRBV27 and TRBJ1-2; 7 bases are a match to TRBD1. With V trimmed by 8 bases and J by 8 bases, 5 bases remained unmatched. Germline V CDR1 and CDR2: MNHEY, SMNVEV (reference sequence). This CDR3 is 11 amino acids long.

The V gene is TRBV7-9, the J gene TRBJ1-1; D gene ambiguous. The CDR3 runs to 13 residues. The V end was cut by 5 bases, the J end by 2 bases, with 9 bases between. The germline V gene encodes CDR1 SEHNR and CDR2 FQNEAQ (reference sequence). The CDR3 sequence is CASSPAGNTEAFF. CDR3 sequence (DNA): TGTGCCAGCAGCCCTGCGGGTAACACTGAAGCTTTCTTT. The variable domain in full, with the rest retrieved from reference TRBV7-9 and TRBJ1-1, is DTGVSQNPRHKITKRGQNVTFRCDPISEHNRLYWYRQTLGQGPEFLTYFQNEAQLEKSRLLSDRFSAERPKGSFSTLEIQRTEQGDSAMYLCASSPAGNTEAFFGQGTRLTVV.

The chain joins TRBV4-3 to TRBJ2-1; the match to TRBD2 covers 10 bases. This CDR3 has 16 amino acids. V lost 4 bases and J lost 1; bases outside the gene matches: 4. The V gene's germline CDR1 is LGHNA and CDR2 YSLEER. The CDR3 DNA follows: TGCGCCAGCAGCCGCCAACTAGCGGGGTCCTACAATGAGCAGTTCTTC. Translating it yields CASSRQLAGSYNEQFF.

The V gene is TRBV7-8, the J gene TRBJ1-4, with D perhaps TRBD1 (6 bases). Trimming stripped 5 bases from V and 4 bases from J, with 17 bases between. Looked up from germline, CDR1 is SGHVS and CDR2 is FQNEAQ. This CDR3 has 16 residues. The CDR3 nucleotides are TGTGCCAGCAGCCTCGGGACCAAGGGGGTTAATGAAAAACTGTTTTTT. Its translation: CASSLGTKGVNEKLFF.

This rearrangement joins TRBV4-1 to TRBJ1-5; TRBD1 is a possible D gene (6 bases). Looked up from germline, CDR1 is MGHRA and CDR2 is YSYEKL. Trimming pared 3 bases from V and 6 bases from J, leaving 21 bases between. The CDR3 loop spans 17 amino acids. CDR3 in amino acids: CASSQGARGAASQPQHF. Here the CDR3 DNA reads TGCGCCAGCAGCCAGGGGGCCCGGGGGGCGGCGAGTCAGCCCCAGCATTTT.

The rearrangement links TRBV14 to TRBJ2-1; D is perhaps TRBD2 (6 bases). The CDR3 is made up of 15 amino acids. Trimming pared 1 base from V and 4 bases from J, leaving 11 bases between. Looked up from germline, CDR1 is SGHDN and CDR2 is FVKESK. The CDR3 DNA follows: TGTGCCAGCAGCCAAGTGGGGGACTTTTACAATGAGCAGTTCTTC. Translating gives CASSQVGDFYNEQFF.

The J gene is TRBJ1-6, the V gene TRBV4-3; D perhaps matches TRBD1 (5 bases). Per the germline V gene, CDR1 is LGHNA and CDR2 is YSLEER. The CDR3 has 14 amino acids. The V end lost 0 bases, the J end lost 13 bases, and 13 bases lay between the germline ends. CDR3 bases: TGCGCCAGCAGCCAAGATGTACAGGATCGGCCCCTCCACTTT. Encoded protein: CASSQDVQDRPLHF.

This sequence joins TRBV6-1 and TRBJ2-5; 11 bases fit TRBD1. The V gene's germline CDR1 is MNHNS and CDR2 SASEGT. V lost 4 bases and J lost 2; bases outside the gene matches: 6. The CDR3 sequence is 16 residues long. The CDR3 DNA reads as TGTGCCAGCAGTGGGTACGGGACAGGGGGACAAGAGACCCAGTACTTC. Translation: CASSGYGTGGQETQYF.

This clone was seen once. The rearrangement links TRBV30 to TRBJ1-2; 8 bases agree with TRBD1. CDR3 length: 13 amino acids. With 7 bases clipped from V and 8 bases from J, the junction kept 12 bases outside the gene matches. The germline V gene has CDR1 GTSNPN and CDR2 SVGIG (reference sequence). CDR3: CAYLLQGVGGYTF. CDR3 sequence (DNA): TGTGCCTACCTCTTACAGGGGGTAGGGGGCTACACCTTC.